The rows below give T cell receptor beta chains drawn from one sample of a study of radiotherapy plus CTLA-4 blockade in lung cancer. The data were produced by immunoSEQ multiplex PCR, yet TCRdb's version contains in-frame clones alone and is incomplete. Seen here are about 95,000 clones, 82% observed once, and the top ten hold around 3.7%. The sequencing here drew on peripheral blood, taken from a patient treated with radiotherapy plus ipilimumab. These receptors were taken from a human donor with non-small cell lung cancer who had a partial response to radiotherapy plus ipilimumab. Both conserved end residues are trimmed from each CDR3. The order of the fields is J gene, V gene, CDR3 protein.

J gene: TRBJ2-2
V gene: TRBV28
CDR3 protein: ASSFPGGKAGELF

J gene: TRBJ2-4
V gene: TRBV30
CDR3 protein: AWSVSTSGQGFLFNIQY

J gene: TRBJ2-5
V gene: TRBV6-1
CDR3 protein: ASSGTSQETQY

J gene: TRBJ2-3
V gene: TRBV5-4
CDR3 protein: ASSPGQGADTQY

J gene: TRBJ2-2
V gene: TRBV7-2
CDR3 protein: ASSPPGTAYTGELF

J gene: TRBJ2-7
V gene: TRBV11-1
CDR3 protein: ASSADSRGTYEQY

J gene: TRBJ2-1
V gene: TRBV18
CDR3 protein: ASSGQGAYNEQF

J gene: TRBJ2-6
V gene: TRBV28
CDR3 protein: ASSRTGLSGANVLT

J gene: TRBJ1-1
V gene: TRBV6-1
CDR3 protein: ASSVKRNTEAF

J gene: TRBJ1-5
V gene: TRBV7-2
CDR3 protein: ASSPERAIQPQH

J gene: TRBJ2-2
V gene: TRBV30
CDR3 protein: AWSETLGGELF

J gene: TRBJ1-5
V gene: TRBV28
CDR3 protein: ASSPPRGGDQPQH

J gene: TRBJ2-5
V gene: TRBV10-3
CDR3 protein: AISIGGAVETQY

J gene: TRBJ2-5
V gene: TRBV5-4
CDR3 protein: ASRGTVQETQY

J gene: TRBJ1-2
V gene: TRBV9
CDR3 protein: ASSVGVNYGYT

J gene: TRBJ2-1
V gene: TRBV28
CDR3 protein: ASSSTSGRSYNEQF

J gene: TRBJ2-1
V gene: TRBV9
CDR3 protein: ASSSNSRGSSYNEQF

J gene: TRBJ2-3
V gene: TRBV7-9
CDR3 protein: ASSSGSGATDTQY

J gene: TRBJ1-3
V gene: TRBV15
CDR3 protein: ATSRDGSGSGNTIY

J gene: TRBJ1-1
V gene: TRBV2
CDR3 protein: ASRGRGRATTEAF

J gene: TRBJ2-7
V gene: TRBV7-9
CDR3 protein: ASSLATGVSTYEQY

J gene: TRBJ2-5
V gene: TRBV6-6
CDR3 protein: ASSWTSGRSGETQY

J gene: TRBJ2-7
V gene: TRBV9
CDR3 protein: ASSQTSGRHEQY

J gene: TRBJ2-2
V gene: TRBV18
CDR3 protein: ASSPLGTNTGELF

J gene: TRBJ1-4
V gene: TRBV28
CDR3 protein: ASSSVDRLNEKLF

J gene: TRBJ2-1
V gene: TRBV30
CDR3 protein: AWNRLGLNFLNEQF

J gene: TRBJ1-1
V gene: TRBV5-6
CDR3 protein: ASSLVGSTEAF

J gene: TRBJ2-2
V gene: TRBV5-1
CDR3 protein: ASSLTGMNTGELF

J gene: TRBJ1-2
V gene: TRBV28
CDR3 protein: ASCPPGSYGYT